These 25 T cell receptor beta chains were sequenced from one sample in a study of T-cell memory formation after mild COVID-19. MiXCR, run by TCRdb on the 5' RACE reads, gives a single entry per CDR3 protein. The profile shows about 350,000 distinct CDR3 sequences, 20% to 25% of them singletons. Source material: PBMCs or a T cell subset sorted from them (not recorded which). The receptor set was obtained from a man aged 18-30 years who had mild COVID-19 (a few samples of this study predate the infection). Cell type and time point are not known.

This clonotype was observed a handful of times. The V and J genes are TRBV27 and TRBJ1-5; the D gene is possibly TRBD1 (5 bases). Trimming cost V 5 bases and J 5 bases, with 13 bases left between them. This CDR3 spans 14 amino acids. Germline V gene sequence: CDR1 MNHEY, CDR2 SMNVEV (reference sequence). The CDR3 reads CASSTRVPDQPQHF. As DNA, the CDR3 is TGTGCCAGCAGTACCAGGGTTCCCGATCAGCCCCAGCATTTT.

This clonotype has more than one count but fewer than ten. The rearrangement links TRBV6-1 to TRBJ2-5, with TRBD2 matching over 11 bases. In germline, CDR1 is MNHNS, CDR2 SASEGT. Losses at the gene ends were 4 bases for V and 2 bases for J; bases not matched to a gene: 3. The length of the CDR3 is 15 residues. CDR3 coding DNA: TGTGCCAGCAGTGTGTTAGCGGGGGGGCAAGAGACCCAGTACTTC. Its protein is CASSVLAGGQETQYF.

This clonotype was counted ten times or more. This chain uses TRBV7-9 with TRBJ2-3; 12 bases are shared with TRBD2. The germline gives CDR1 SEHNR, CDR2 FQNEAQ (reference sequence). The J segment lost 8 bases and the V segment lost 5 bases, leaving 14 bases of the junction unmatched. This CDR3 comprises 17 residues. CDR3 DNA sequence: TGTGCCAGCAGCGCCCGGACTAGCGGGACCGGGGATGGTACGCAGTATTTT. This gives the protein CASSARTSGTGDGTQYF.

This clonotype was counted a few times. V and J are TRBV5-1 and TRBJ2-6; D might be TRBD2 (5 bases). Germline CDR1 and CDR2: SGHRS and YFSETQ. V lost 3 bases and J 1 base, leaving 14 bases between the germline ends. This CDR3 comprises 17 residues. The CDR3, as DNA: TGCGCCAGCAGCTATCATCCGTGGGAGTCTGGGGCCAACGTCCTGACTTTC. It yields the protein CASSYHPWESGANVLTF.

The chain has TRBV6-5 and TRBJ2-1, with 10 nucleotides matching TRBD1. Germline V lookup: CDR1 MNHEY, CDR2 SVGAGI. The ends lost 2 bases at V and 7 bases at J; junction bases unmatched: 5. The CDR3 is 15 residues long. CDR3 sequence reads: CASSYAGTGVNEQFF. In DNA, the CDR3 is TGTGCCAGCAGTTACGCCGGGACAGGGGTGAATGAGCAGTTCTTC.

The chain uses TRBV30 and TRBJ1-6; maybe TRBD1 (5 bases). V was shortened by 7 bases and J by 0 bases, with 10 bases between the two germline ends. The V gene's germline CDR1 is GTSNPN and CDR2 SVGIG (reference sequence). This CDR3 comprises 14 residues. The CDR3 loop reads CASDTRSYNSPLHF. CDR3 DNA: TGTGCCTCGGACACCCGCTCCTATAATTCACCCCTCCACTTT. The full variable domain, rest sourced from reference TRBV30 and TRBJ1-6, is SQTIHQWPATLVQPVGSPLSLECTVEGTSNPNLYWYRQAAGRGLQLLFYSVGIGQISSEVPQNLSASRPQDRQFILSSKKLLLSDSGFYLCASDTRSYNSPLHFGNGTRLTVT.

This clonotype came up once. This sequence joins TRBV9 and TRBJ2-1, with D maybe TRBD2 (6 bases). The germline V gene has CDR1 SGDLS and CDR2 YYNGEE. The CDR3 contains 16 residues. The V gene lost 0 bases and the J gene lost 2 bases, with 12 bases spanning the gap. This chain's CDR3 is CASSVEEGIPYNEQFF. In nucleotides, the CDR3 is TGTGCCAGCAGCGTAGAGGAGGGGATCCCCTACAATGAGCAGTTCTTC.

This clonotype was detected many times. The V gene is TRBV5-1, the J gene TRBJ2-4; no firm D call. The CDR3 has 15 residues. Germline V CDR1 and CDR2: SGHRS, YFSETQ. Trimming left V 0 bases short and J 0 bases short, with 7 bases between. CDR3 in amino acids: CASSLDSLAKNIQYF. In DNA, the CDR3 is TGCGCCAGCAGCTTGGACAGCCTAGCCAAAAACATTCAGTACTTC.

The chain is built from TRBV3-2 and TRBJ2-3. TRBV3-2 is given as a pseudogene. CDR3 length equals 14 residues. The CDR3 spells CASSLKRPEDTQYF. Here the CDR3 DNA reads TGTGCCAGCAGCCTCAAGAGGCCGGAGGATACGCAGTATTTT.

This clonotype came up a few times. The chain joins TRBV4-3 to TRBJ2-5; D is perhaps TRBD1 or TRBD2 (5 bases each). CDR1 and CDR2 from the germline V gene are LGHNA and YSLEER. Between the trimmed V and J ends, which lost 4 bases and 0 bases, there was a span of 9 bases. The CDR3 covers 14 residues. The CDR3 DNA follows: TGCGCCAGCAGCCCATGGGGGTACCAAGAGACCCAGTACTTC. This codes for CASSPWGYQETQYF.

J is TRBJ2-3 and V is TRBV10-3; TRBD2 is a possible D gene (6 bases). CDR3 length: 13 residues. Looked up from germline, CDR1 is ENHRY and CDR2 is SYGVKD. V was pared by 4 bases and J by 4 bases, with 9 bases between. CDR3 residues: CAISGGGADTQYF. In nucleotides, the CDR3 is TGTGCCATCAGTGGGGGCGGGGCAGATACGCAGTATTTT.

CDR3 bases: TGTGCCAGCAGCTTAGCGGGGAACGGATACAATCAGCCCCAGCATTTT. Its translation is CASSLAGNGYNQPQHF. The chain employs TRBV7-8 and TRBJ1-5; D is uncertain. CDR1 SGHVS and CDR2 FQNEAQ come from the germline V gene. V gave up 0 bases and J gave up 3 bases, with 12 bases separating them. This CDR3 has 16 amino acids. Full variable domain (outside the CDR3, taken from reference TRBV7-8 and TRBJ1-5): GAGVSQSPRYKVAKRGQDVALRCDPISGHVSLFWYQQALGQGPEFLTYFQNEAQLDKSGLPSDRFFAERPEGSVSTLKIQRTQQEDSAVYLCASSLAGNGYNQPQHFGDGTRLSIL.

This chain uses TRBV4-3 with TRBJ2-4; no firm D call. The CDR3 totals 14 residues. CDR1 LGHNA and CDR2 YSLEER come from the germline V gene. V shed 0 bases and J shed 7 bases, with 10 bases lying between them. The CDR3 protein is CASSQEGIGNIQYF. CDR3 DNA sequence: TGCGCCAGCAGCCAAGAGGGAATTGGCAACATTCAGTACTTC.

In this sample, this clonotype turned up a few times. V and J are TRBV20-1 and TRBJ1-2; 10 bases fit TRBD1. Germline CDR1 and CDR2: DFQATT and SNEGSKA (reference sequence). V lost 3 bases and J lost 4; bases outside the gene matches: 5. The CDR3 spans 14 residues. The CDR3: CSASAGQGTYGYTF. DNA for the CDR3: TGCAGTGCTAGTGCGGGACAGGGGACCTATGGCTACACCTTC.

A few counts support this clonotype. The chain has TRBV7-9 and TRBJ2-1; TRBD2 matches at 7 bases. This CDR3 comprises 16 residues. V shed 5 bases, J shed 2 bases, and the junction held 9 bases outside the gene matches. In germline, CDR1 is SEHNR, CDR2 FQNEAQ (reference sequence). CDR3 residues: CASSRASSGAYNEQFF. The CDR3 DNA reads TGTGCCAGCAGCCGGGCGTCCAGCGGGGCCTACAATGAGCAGTTCTTC.

This clonotype has just a few counts. This sequence joins TRBV20-1 and TRBJ2-3; maybe TRBD2 (6 bases). The germline V gene has CDR1 DFQATT and CDR2 SNEGSKA (reference sequence). The CDR3 consists of 15 residues. Trimming left V 0 bases short and J 3 bases short, with 13 bases between. Here the CDR3 DNA reads TGCAGTGCTAGAGAACCTAGGGGAGGTACAGATACGCAGTATTTT. Translation: CSAREPRGGTDTQYF.

This clonotype has only one observation. The J gene is TRBJ2-7, the V gene TRBV4-2; 10 nucleotides line up with TRBD1. The CDR3 is 16 amino acids. The V segment lost 0 bases and the J segment 4 bases; nucleotides outside the gene matches: 6. Germline V gene data show CDR1 as LGHNA and CDR2 as YNFKEQ. The CDR3 sequence is CASSQEAGQGYYEQYV. CDR3 nucleotide sequence: TGTGCCAGCAGCCAAGAAGCGGGACAGGGGTATTACGAGCAGTACGTC.

This clonotype was seen more than once but under ten times. The chain has TRBV4-2 and TRBJ1-1; perhaps TRBD1 as D (5 bases). CDR1 is LGHNA and CDR2 is YNFKEQ in the germline V gene. V was clipped by 3 bases and J by 5 bases, with 10 bases between them. CDR3 length equals 13 residues. The CDR3 reads CASSQTVYTEAFF. For the CDR3, the DNA is TGTGCCAGCAGCCAGACAGTTTATACTGAAGCTTTCTTT.

V usage is TRBV2 and J usage is TRBJ1-5; 9 bases fit TRBD1. V gave up 6 bases and J gave up 3 bases; unmatched junction bases: 3. The V gene's germline CDR1 is SNHLY and CDR2 FYNNEI. The CDR3 has 14 residues. The DNA of the CDR3 is TGTGCCAGCAGGGGGACAGGGAACAATCAGCCCCAGCATTTT. This encodes CASRGTGNNQPQHF.

This clonotype showed up just a few times. The chain uses TRBV12-3 or TRBV12-4 and TRBJ2-5; D is perhaps TRBD2 (6 bases). This CDR3 region has 16 residues. V was shortened by 6 bases and J by 1 base, with 18 bases between the two germline ends. The CDR3 DNA reads TGTGCCAGCAGATCCCTAGGTGTTAGCGGCCAAGAGACCCAGTACTTC. Protein sequence: CASRSLGVSGQETQYF.

Only a few counts were recorded for this clonotype. The rearrangement links TRBV3-1 to TRBJ2-7, with a possible D match to TRBD2 (5 bases). V was cut by 6 bases and J by 2 bases, with 11 bases left in between. The CDR3 is made up of 13 amino acids. CDR1 and CDR2 (germline): LGHDT, YNNKEL (reference sequence). CDR3 residues: CASSRTGTYEQYF. DNA for the CDR3: TGTGCCAGCAGTAGGACTGGGACCTACGAGCAGTACTTC.

This clonotype was found once. This sequence joins TRBV20-1 and TRBJ1-3; 9 nucleotides align to TRBD1. CDR1 is DFQATT and CDR2 is SNEGSKA in the germline V gene (reference sequence). CDR3 size: 14 residues. The trim removed 6 bases at V and 0 bases at J, leaving 3 bases unmatched. DNA of the CDR3: TGCAGTGCGACGGACAGGGGCTCTGGAAACACCATATATTTT. Protein: CSATDRGSGNTIYF.

This clonotype was counted only a few times. V usage is TRBV18 and J usage is TRBJ2-1; D might be TRBD2 (5 bases). V was cut by 2 bases and J by 6 bases, with 11 bases left in between. From germline, CDR1 is KGHSH and CDR2 LQKENI. This CDR3 region has 14 residues. The CDR3 coding sequence is TGTGCCAGCTCACCAGTCGGGGTGGGCAATGAGCAGTTCTTC. Translated: CASSPVGVGNEQFF.

The rearrangement uses TRBV6-2 or TRBV6-3 and TRBJ2-5; D is uncertain. Trimming cost V 2 bases and J 7 bases, with 8 bases left between them. This CDR3 is 12 amino acids long. Germline-derived CDR1 and CDR2 are MNHEY and SVGEGT. DNA of the CDR3: TGTGCCAGCAGTTACCCAGCAGGGACCCAGTACTTC. It is translated as CASSYPAGTQYF.

This clonotype came up a few times. The rearrangement links TRBV2 to TRBJ1-5; D is undetermined. The CDR3 is made up of 13 amino acids. The V end lost 8 bases, the J end lost 4 bases, and 12 bases lay between the germline ends. The germline CDR1 and CDR2 sequences are SNHLY and FYNNEI. The CDR3 coding sequence is TGTGCCAGCCGACAAACAGATAATCAGCCCCAGCATTTT. Translating it yields CASRQTDNQPQHF. The entire variable domain, with the rest obtained from reference TRBV2 and TRBJ1-5, is as follows: EPEVTQTPSHQVTQMGQEVILRCVPISNHLYFYWYRQILGQKVEFLVSFYNNEISEKSEIFDDQFSVERPDGSNFTLKIRSTKLEDSAMYFCASRQTDNQPQHFGDGTRLSIL.